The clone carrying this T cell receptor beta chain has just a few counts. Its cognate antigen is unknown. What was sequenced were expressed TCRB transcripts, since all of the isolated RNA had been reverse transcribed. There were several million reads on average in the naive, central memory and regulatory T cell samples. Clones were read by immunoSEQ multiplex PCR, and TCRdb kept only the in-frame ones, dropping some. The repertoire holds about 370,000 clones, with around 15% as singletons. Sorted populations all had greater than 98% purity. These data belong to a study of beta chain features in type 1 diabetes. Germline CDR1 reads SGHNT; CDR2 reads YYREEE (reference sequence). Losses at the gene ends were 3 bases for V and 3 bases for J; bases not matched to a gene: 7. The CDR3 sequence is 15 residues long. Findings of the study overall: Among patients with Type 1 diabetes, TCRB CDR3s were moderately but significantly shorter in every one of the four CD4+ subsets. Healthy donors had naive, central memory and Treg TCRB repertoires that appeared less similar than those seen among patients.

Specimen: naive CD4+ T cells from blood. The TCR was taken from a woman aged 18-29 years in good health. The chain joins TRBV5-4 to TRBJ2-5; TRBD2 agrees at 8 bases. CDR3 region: CASSSPPGLEETQYF. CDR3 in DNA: TGTGCCAGCAGCTCGCCCCCGGGACTAGAAGAGACCCAGTACTTC.